This entry lists 11 T cell receptor beta chains sequenced from one sample in a study of T-cell reconstitution after alpha-beta-depleted transplantation in children. The library targeted TCRbeta and was prepared with unique molecular identifiers. A single record per CDR3 protein comes from TCRdb applying MiXCR to the PCR reads. The sample shows about 460,000 distinct CDR3 sequences, about 10% of them seen only once. The sample here was PBMCs, taken before TCRalphabeta/CD19-depleted stem cell transplant. These receptors came from a child younger than 10 with inherited bone marrow failure, due to receive a stem cell transplant.

This clonotype was observed a few times. This chain uses TRBV5-4 with TRBJ2-1; D is uncertain. The CDR3 is 12 amino acids. Germline values: CDR1 SGHNT, CDR2 YYREEE (reference sequence). V gave up 2 bases and J gave up 6 bases, with 6 bases separating them. The chain's CDR3 is CASSFSPNEQFF. The DNA of the CDR3 is TGTGCCAGCAGCTTTTCCCCCAATGAGCAGTTCTTC.

This clonotype has a count of ten or more. The chain uses TRBV4-2 and TRBJ1-4, with D perhaps TRBD1 (5 bases). The CDR3 totals 14 residues. Germline V gives CDR1 LGHNA, CDR2 YNFKEQ. The V and J ends lost 0 bases and 5 bases respectively, with 7 bases between them. The DNA of the CDR3 is TGTGCCAGCAGCCAAGATTGGGGGAATGAAAAACTGTTTTTT. Encoded protein: CASSQDWGNEKLFF.

This chain connects TRBV20-1 to TRBJ1-4; tentative D call: TRBD1 (6 bases). The CDR3 length is 12 residues. Germline CDR1 reads DFQATT; CDR2 reads SNEGSKA (reference sequence). The DNA for the CDR3 is TGCAGGACAGGCCCAACTAATGAAAAACTGTTTTTT. Translated, it gives CRTGPTNEKLFF.

This clonotype was recorded a few times. The CDR3 DNA sequence: TGTGCCAGCAGTCCCTTCCCAGGGCGGCGTTCCAGGGGCGAGCAGTACTTC. Translation gives CASSPFPGRRSRGEQYF. This chain uses TRBV12-3 or TRBV12-4 with TRBJ2-7; D might be TRBD1 (6 bases). The CDR3 is 17 amino acids. The ends were cut back, 5 bases at V and 6 bases at J, with 26 bases in the middle.

The V call is TRBV7-2, the J call TRBJ1-5, with a weak D call TRBD1 (6 bases). V was clipped by 8 bases and J by 3 bases, with 14 bases between them. Germline V gene lookup returns CDR1 SGHTA and CDR2 FQGNSA. There are 14 residues in the CDR3. DNA for the CDR3: TGTGCCAGCGGGAGGCGGGGGCCCAATCAGCCCCAGCATTTT. Amino acid sequence: CASGRRGPNQPQHF.

This clonotype appeared many times. The rearrangement uses TRBV7-9 and TRBJ2-2; D is ambiguous. The CDR3 consists of 13 residues. The germline V gene encodes CDR1 SEHNR and CDR2 FQNEAQ (reference sequence). The V end was cut by 4 bases, the J end by 3 bases, with 6 bases between. The CDR3 coding sequence is TGTGCCAGCAGCTCCCGGTACACCGGGGAGCTGTTTTTT. It is translated as CASSSRYTGELFF.

This clonotype was detected many times. V is TRBV15 and J is TRBJ2-3; tentative D call: TRBD2 (7 bases). The CDR3 length is 18 residues. The germline V gene encodes CDR1 LNHNV and CDR2 YYDKDF (reference sequence). V lost 5 bases, J lost 0 bases, and 21 bases lay in between. CDR3 protein: CATSPPRGGRTSTDTQYF. Written as DNA, the CDR3 is TGTGCCACCAGCCCCCCGCGCGGGGGCCGGACTAGCACAGATACGCAGTATTTT.

The chain links TRBV30 to TRBJ2-5; D unclear. Germline lookup yields CDR1 GTSNPN and CDR2 SVGIG (reference sequence). There are 13 residues in the CDR3. Trimming took 2 bases from V and 2 from J, leaving 9 bases between them. CDR3 DNA sequence: TGTGCCTGGAGTACCCCTAGTCAAGAGACCCAGTACTTC. Its translation: CAWSTPSQETQYF.

This clonotype has a single count. Since no conserved phenylalanine or tryptophan closes the CDR3, a read error is the likely cause. V usage is TRBV2 and J usage is TRBJ2-7, with D perhaps TRBD1 or TRBD2 (7 bases each). Trimming shortened V by 7 bases and J by 5 bases, and 18 bases separated the two germline ends. CDR3 size: 14 residues. Germline loops: CDR1 SNHLY, CDR2 FYNNEI. CDR3 region: CASNDQGGRDEQYL. DNA of the CDR3: TGTGCCAGCAACGATCAGGGGGGGCGCGACGAGCAGTACCTC.

This clonotype was counted ten times or more. The chain couples TRBV20-1 to TRBJ1-5; D ambiguous. This CDR3 is built from 13 residues. The V end was cut by 5 bases, the J end by 9 bases, with 17 bases between. Germline V gene data show CDR1 as DFQATT and CDR2 as SNEGSKA (reference sequence). CDR3 region: CSASQNSEAPQHF. The CDR3 nucleotides are TGCAGTGCTTCTCAGAATTCTGAGGCGCCCCAGCATTTT.

The rearrangement uses TRBV20-1 and TRBJ2-3; 11 positions match TRBD2. The CDR3 covers 14 residues. V lost 5 bases to trimming and J lost 4 bases; unmatched junction nucleotides: 5. Germline V gene sequence: CDR1 DFQATT, CDR2 SNEGSKA (reference sequence). DNA of the CDR3: TGCAGTGCTCAGGCGGGACTAGCGGCAGATACGCAGTATTTT. This codes for CSAQAGLAADTQYF.